The entry that follows covers one TCR beta chain sequence. Its antigen is not identified. A second PCR, run for about 7 to 11 cycles, used a sample-barcoded 5' primer plus a J-beta primer mix. TCRdb redid the calling of the 5' RACE reads with MiXCR, one entry per CDR3 protein. In the table there are 1.5 million to 2 million distinct CDR3 sequences, roughly 28% of which are singletons. V lost 8 bases and J lost 12, with 23 bases in between. Germline V CDR1 and CDR2: SGHDN, FVKESK. This CDR3 is 14 amino acids long. The sample is drawn from a study of blood T cells in healthy people across ages. Study-wide context: Through template switching, about one barcoded beta molecule was captured per two T cells, as measured in model experiments. General study points: The fall in TCR beta diversity per million T cells was roughly linear with age. No conclusive comparison of naive versus antigen-experienced cells was possible with unsorted PBMCs.

The authors extracted at least 5 micrograms of total RNA per sample. Sequencing was performed on blood. The TCR was taken from a woman aged 25 to 39 in good health. V and J are TRBV14 and TRBJ2-1; no clear D. DNA for the CDR3: TGTGCCAGCGGTAGAGTAGGGTCTGGCACTGTGCAGTTCTTC. It specifies CASGRVGSGTVQFF.